Presented here are 9 T cell receptor beta chains from one specimen sequenced in a study of graft-versus-host responses after intestinal transplantation. Only in-frame clones appear in the TCRdb table, and some are missing; sequencing was by immunoSEQ multiplex PCR. The table has tens of thousands of clones, over 80% seen once; the top ten hold approximately 0.64%. The sample consisted of PBMCs, taken 98 days after intestinal transplantation. The source of these receptors is a human patient who received an intestinal transplant, so some T cells may come from the graft donor.

The chain is built from TRBV7-9 and TRBJ1-2; the D is unclear. CDR1 is SEHNR and CDR2 is FQNEAQ in the germline V gene (reference sequence). The CDR3 length is 13 residues. Deletions cut 5 bases from V and 2 bases from J, with 9 bases between. This CDR3 reads CASSPFKNYGYTF. The DNA for the CDR3 is TGTGCCAGCAGCCCTTTCAAAAACTATGGCTACACCTTC.

The rearrangement links TRBV9 to TRBJ2-7; D is uncertain. The CDR3 covers 10 residues. Germline lookup yields CDR1 SGDLS and CDR2 YYNGEE. V dropped 3 bases and J dropped 2 bases, with 0 bases sitting between them. The chain's CDR3 is CASSAYEQYF. CDR3 nucleotides: TGTGCCAGCAGCGCCTACGAGCAGTACTTC.

The chain links TRBV5-1 to TRBJ2-7; TRBD2 agrees at 9 bases. CDR3 length: 14 amino acids. V lost 2 bases, J lost 3 bases, and 3 bases stayed unmatched. The germline V gene encodes CDR1 SGHRS and CDR2 YFSETQ. The CDR3 DNA is TGCGCCAGCAGCTTAAAAGCGGGGGGCTACGAGCAGTACTTC. Its protein product is CASSLKAGGYEQYF. Supplemented by reference TRBV5-1 and TRBJ2-7, the full variable domain reads KAGVTQTPRYLIKTRGQQVTLSCSPISGHRSVSWYQQTPGQGLQFLFEYFSETQRNKGNFPGRFSGRQFSNSRSEMNVSTLELGDSALYLCASSLKAGGYEQYFGPGTRLTVT.

This clone was seen a handful of times. Within the sample, other DNA sequences also encode this same CDR3. The J gene is TRBJ2-7, the V gene TRBV5-1, with no clear D. The CDR3 loop spans 12 amino acids. CDR1 and CDR2 (germline): SGHRS, YFSETQ. With 2 bases removed from V and 3 bases from J, the gap between germline ends came to 6 bases. The CDR3 nucleotides read TGCGCCAGCAGCTTCGGCGGCTACGAGCAGTACTTC. Protein product: CASSFGGYEQYF.

This clone was detected once. In nucleotides, the CDR3 is TGTGCCAGCCTTGACTTAGGGGGTAATCAGCCCCAGCATTTT. It codes for CASLDLGGNQPQHF. V gene TRBV19 combines with J gene TRBJ1-5, with D possibly TRBD1 on 6 matching bases. Germline V gene data show CDR1 as LNHDA and CDR2 as SQIVND (reference sequence). V was shortened by 9 bases and J by 4 bases, with 16 bases between the two germline ends. The CDR3 consists of 14 residues.

V gene TRBV6-1 combines with J gene TRBJ1-2; D unresolved. CDR3 length equals 12 residues. The ends were cut back, 7 bases at V and 8 bases at J, with 14 bases in the middle. Germline V gives CDR1 MNHNS, CDR2 SASEGT. CDR3 DNA: TGTGCCAGCACCGGGATGGCGGGAGGCTACACCTTC. Translation: CASTGMAGGYTF.

V gene TRBV5-5 combines with J gene TRBJ2-3; tentatively, D is TRBD2 (6 bases). This CDR3 region has 18 residues. CDR1 and CDR2 from the germline V gene are SGHKS and YYEKEE (reference sequence). With 0 bases removed from V and 6 bases from J, the gap between germline ends came to 23 bases. The CDR3 reads CASSLEVPGLFERDTQYF. CDR3 DNA sequence: TGTGCCAGCAGCTTGGAGGTTCCGGGACTCTTCGAAAGGGATACGCAGTATTTT. Looking up the rest from reference TRBV5-5 and TRBJ2-3 gives the full variable domain: DAGVTQSPTHLIKTRGQQVTLRCSPISGHKSVSWYQQVLGQGPQFIFQYYEKEERGRGNFPDRFSARQFPNYSSELNVNALLLGDSALYLCASSLEVPGLFERDTQYFGPGTRLTVL.

The J gene is TRBJ2-7, the V gene TRBV5-6; D uncertain. Germline CDR1 and CDR2: SGHDT and YYEEEE. V lost 3 bases and J 5 bases, leaving 6 bases between the germline ends. The CDR3 totals 11 residues. CDR3 DNA: TGTGCCAGCAGCTCCAGGCACGAGCAGTACTTC. Amino acid sequence: CASSSRHEQYF.

CDR3 DNA: TGTGCCAGCAGTTCCTCGACAGGGAACACTGAAGCTTTCTTT. Its protein is CASSSSTGNTEAFF. V is TRBV27 and J is TRBJ1-1; tentative D call: TRBD1 (6 bases). V lost 4 bases and J lost 1, with 10 bases in between. Germline-derived CDR1 and CDR2 are MNHEY and SMNVEV (reference sequence). The length of the CDR3 is 14 residues.